This TCR beta chain was sequenced in a study of cytomegalovirus exposure and HLA in healthy donors. When sampled, the donors appeared nominally healthy, though they likely had unrecorded immune exposures. The study ran its PCR with 60 Vbeta and 13 Jbeta primers. Original data processing: Later reanalysis found approximately 76 million unique TCR beta chains, roughly 10 million of them shared. Sequencing was performed with immunoSEQ multiplex PCR; in TCRdb, only in-frame clones are kept and a portion is missing. The V and J calls and clone size are taken from that table; D and trimming were inferred from the DNA. The sample carries about 200,000 clones, approximately 12% recorded once. Notes on the study in general: In vitro data verified three CMV-associated chains as specific for CMV antigens.

Points on this clone: Its cognate antigen is unknown.

The sample was PBMCs. The clonotype comes from a man between 45 and 60 years old in good health and CMV-seropositive.

Written as DNA, the CDR3 is TGTGCCAGCAGCTTAAACCCGGGGGACGAGCAGTACTTC. As protein: CASSLNPGDEQYF. J is TRBJ2-7 and V is TRBV11-3; TRBD2 might be the D (6 bases). Germline values: CDR1 SGHNT, CDR2 YENEEA. This CDR3 region has 13 residues. V was clipped by 2 bases and J by 5 bases, with 10 bases between them.